One sample yielded the 24 T cell receptor beta chains listed below, sequenced in a study of neurological immune-mediated disorders. TCRdb independently ran MiXCR on the 5' RACE reads; one entry per CDR3 protein. The table records approximately 47,000 distinct CDR3 sequences, more than 9.5% of them present only once. Time point in this sample: longitudinal time-point 3. The sequencing sample was made of PBMCs. The receptors derive from a male donor with HTLV-1-associated myelopathy (HAM/TSP).

Many counts were recorded for this clonotype. The CDR3 reads CASSETLPTDTQYF. The DNA for the CDR3 is TGCGCCAGCAGCGAGACCCTTCCCACAGATACGCAGTATTTT. V gene TRBV5-1 combines with J gene TRBJ2-3; D is undetermined. V was clipped by 4 bases and J by 2 bases, with 11 bases between them. This CDR3 spans 14 amino acids. Per the germline V gene, CDR1 is SGHRS and CDR2 is YFSETQ.

This clonotype was found many times. This chain links TRBV10-3 with TRBJ2-7; TRBD1 matches 8 bases. CDR1 is ENHRY and CDR2 is SYGVKD in the germline V gene. With V trimmed by 5 bases and J by 6 bases, 15 bases remained unmatched. The CDR3 consists of 16 residues. The CDR3 region is CAISKMSGTGSAEQYF. CDR3 nucleotide sequence: TGTGCCATCAGTAAGATGTCCGGGACAGGATCTGCCGAGCAGTACTTC.

This clonotype was seen repeatedly, ten times or more. The V call is TRBV5-1, the J call TRBJ2-7; D not certain. From germline, CDR1 is SGHRS and CDR2 YFSETQ. The CDR3 totals 12 residues. V was cut by 5 bases and J by 0 bases, with 6 bases left in between. The CDR3 protein is CASSWDSYEQYF. As DNA, the CDR3 is TGCGCCAGCAGTTGGGACTCCTACGAGCAGTACTTC.

CDR3 sequence (DNA): TGCAGTGCCCCAGCCGGGGGGGATTCTAGCACAGATACGCAGTATTTT. Its protein product is CSAPAGGDSSTDTQYF. The V gene is TRBV20-1, the J gene TRBJ2-3; 8 positions match TRBD2. The length of the CDR3 is 16 residues. Trimming cost V 6 bases and J 0 bases; bases outside gene matches: 11. Germline V gene lookup returns CDR1 DFQATT and CDR2 SNEGSKA (reference sequence).

This clonotype was observed at least ten times. CDR3 sequence: CSVNAGFSTDTQYF. In DNA, the CDR3 is TGCAGCGTCAACGCAGGGTTTAGCACAGATACGCAGTATTTT. The gene calls are TRBV29-1 and TRBJ2-3; TRBD1 is a possible D gene (5 bases). V lost 6 bases and J 0 bases, leaving 13 bases between the germline ends. Germline V CDR1 and CDR2: SQVTM, ANQGSEA. This CDR3 has 14 residues.

This clonotype appeared many times. The chain recombines TRBV5-1 with TRBJ1-1, with D unresolved. Germline V gives CDR1 SGHRS, CDR2 YFSETQ. Trimming stripped 0 bases from V and 5 bases from J, with 8 bases between. CDR3 length: 13 residues. The CDR3 is CASSLEWVTEAFF. In DNA form, the CDR3 reads TGCGCCAGCAGCTTGGAGTGGGTAACTGAAGCTTTCTTT.

This clonotype was seen many times. The V gene is TRBV20-1, the J gene TRBJ1-1; TRBD1 might be the D (5 bases). CDR3 size: 12 residues. CDR1 and CDR2 from the germline V gene are DFQATT and SNEGSKA (reference sequence). This chain's CDR3 is CRAGLRNTEAFF. Here the CDR3 DNA reads TGCAGGGCGGGACTTCGGAACACTGAAGCTTTCTTT.

This clonotype was observed many times. J is TRBJ1-5 and V is TRBV29-1, with D perhaps TRBD1 (6 bases). Germline V lookup: CDR1 SQVTM, CDR2 ANQGSEA. V shed 4 bases and J shed 5 bases, with 9 bases lying between them. This CDR3 has 12 residues. CDR3 coding DNA: TGCAGCGTTGGGGCAGGGGATCAGCCCCAGCATTTT. Protein sequence: CSVGAGDQPQHF.

This clonotype was detected ten times or more. V usage is TRBV20-1 and J usage is TRBJ1-5; TRBD1 aligns across 7 bases. V trimming: 4 bases; J trimming: 6 bases; junction bases outside the gene matches: 3. CDR1 is DFQATT, CDR2 SNEGSKA, per germline (reference sequence). CDR3 length equals 12 residues. The CDR3 coding sequence is TGCAGTGCTAAGACAGGGAGTCAGCCCCAGCATTTT. Its translation is CSAKTGSQPQHF.

This clonotype was detected many times. The V gene is TRBV7-2, the J gene TRBJ2-3; D remains ambiguous. Trimming cost V 5 bases and J 4 bases, with 22 bases left between them. Germline V gene sequence: CDR1 SGHTA, CDR2 FQGNSA. The CDR3 length is 17 residues. The CDR3 DNA is TGTGCCAGCAGCCTCCTTGCACTCGTCTTAGGGCCAGATACGCAGTATTTT. Translated: CASSLLALVLGPDTQYF.

This clonotype has ten or more counts. The chain joins TRBV5-1 to TRBJ2-1, with TRBD2 matching 11 bases. Per the germline V gene, CDR1 is SGHRS and CDR2 is YFSETQ. CDR3 length: 16 amino acids. V trimming: 0 bases; J trimming: 6 bases; junction bases outside the gene matches: 5. CDR3 region: CASSLVTSGGPNEQFF. The CDR3 DNA follows: TGCGCCAGCAGCTTGGTAACTAGCGGGGGACCCAATGAGCAGTTCTTC. Full variable domain (missing parts from reference TRBV5-1 and TRBJ2-1): KAGVTQTPRYLIKTRGQQVTLSCSPISGHRSVSWYQQTPGQGLQFLFEYFSETQRNKGNFPGRFSGRQFSNSRSEMNVSTLELGDSALYLCASSLVTSGGPNEQFFGPGTRLTVL.

This clonotype was detected many times. The chain combines TRBV15 with TRBJ2-7, with D possibly being TRBD2 (6 bases). Trimming took off 1 base at V and 0 bases at J, with 7 bases between the two ends. The CDR3 has 14 residues. Germline V lookup: CDR1 LNHNV, CDR2 YYDKDF (reference sequence). DNA for the CDR3: TGTGCCACCAGCAGAGGGGGGGTCTCCTACGAGCAGTACTTC. As protein: CATSRGGVSYEQYF.

This clonotype was observed many times. The J gene is TRBJ1-6, the V gene TRBV27; D is uncertain. This CDR3 has 15 residues. Germline V gives CDR1 MNHEY, CDR2 SMNVEV (reference sequence). Trimming pared 4 bases from V and 0 bases from J, leaving 7 bases between. The chain's CDR3 is CASSWESSYNSPLHF. As DNA, the CDR3 is TGTGCCAGCAGTTGGGAAAGCTCCTATAATTCACCCCTCCACTTT.

This clonotype was seen repeatedly, ten times or more. This rearrangement joins TRBV29-1 to TRBJ2-1; D perhaps matches TRBD2 (7 bases). This CDR3 is built from 14 residues. Per germline, CDR1 SQVTM and CDR2 ANQGSEA. V shed 7 bases and J shed 4 bases, with 17 bases lying between them. CDR3 in amino acids: CSAGRGALYNEQFF. The CDR3 coding sequence is TGCAGCGCAGGCCGGGGGGCCCTATACAATGAGCAGTTCTTC.

This clonotype was counted many times. V gene TRBV6-5 combines with J gene TRBJ1-1, with 9 bases matching TRBD1. CDR3 size: 14 residues. Trimming cost V 10 bases and J 4 bases; bases outside gene matches: 10. Germline V gene data show CDR1 as MNHEY and CDR2 as SVGAGI. This CDR3 is CATPGQGLGTEAFF. CDR3 nucleotide sequence: TGTGCCACCCCCGGACAGGGGTTGGGCACTGAAGCTTTCTTT.

Concerning this clonotype: It may be a read error: a sequence one base away is much more abundant. The V and J genes are TRBV7-9 and TRBJ1-4, with a possible D match to TRBD1 (6 bases). This CDR3 has 14 residues. CDR1 and CDR2 from the germline V gene are SEHNR and FQNEAQ (reference sequence). CDR3 sequence: CASSSQGLEEKQFF. CDR3 DNA sequence: TGTGCCAGCAGCTCCCAGGGGCTCGAAGAAAAACAGTTTTTT.

For this clonotype: Given a much more abundant clone one base away, this may be a read error. The rearrangement joins TRBV6-2 or TRBV6-3 to TRBJ1-5; maybe TRBD1 (5 bases). The length of the CDR3 is 13 residues. Germline assignment: CDR1 MNHEY and CDR2 SVGEGT. The CDR3 nucleotides are TGTACCAGCAGTTACGGGGGAAATCAGCCCCAGCATTTT. Protein sequence: CTSSYGGNQPQHF.

The rearrangement links TRBV7-9 to TRBJ1-1; D is unresolved. There are 15 residues in the CDR3. Germline V gives CDR1 SEHNR, CDR2 FQNEAQ (reference sequence). V lost 1 base to trimming and J lost 0 bases, with 9 bases between them. The CDR3 sequence: CASSLGSTLNTEAFF. The CDR3 DNA is TGTGCCAGCAGCTTAGGTTCAACTTTGAACACTGAAGCTTTCTTT.

This chain joins TRBV20-1 and TRBJ1-2, with TRBD1 as a possible D gene (5 bases). Trimming took off 6 bases at V and 5 bases at J, with 16 bases between the two ends. Germline CDR1 and CDR2: DFQATT and SNEGSKA (reference sequence). The CDR3 extends over 13 amino acids. This chain's CDR3 is CSAPDTMEYGYTF. The CDR3 nucleotides read TGCAGTGCCCCGGACACGATGGAGTATGGCTACACCTTC.

The sample holds many counts of this clonotype. The chain is built from TRBV13 and TRBJ1-2; D remains ambiguous. The CDR3 is 14 residues long. Germline-derived CDR1 and CDR2 are PRHDT and FYEKMQ (reference sequence). The V and J ends lost 5 bases and 2 bases respectively, with 12 bases between them. The CDR3 loop is CASSPKPSNYGYTF. The CDR3 nucleotides read TGTGCCAGCAGCCCAAAGCCATCGAACTATGGCTACACCTTC.

This clonotype has ten or more counts. The chain links TRBV29-1 to TRBJ1-5; 7 bases fit TRBD1. This CDR3 has 15 residues. With V trimmed by 4 bases and J by 2 bases, 8 bases remained unmatched. Germline assignment: CDR1 SQVTM and CDR2 ANQGSEA. The CDR3 spells CSVAQGILGNQPQHF. As DNA, the CDR3 is TGCAGCGTTGCACAGGGGATACTCGGCAATCAGCCCCAGCATTTT.

This clonotype was detected ten times or more. This chain uses TRBV28 with TRBJ2-7; 10 bases are shared with TRBD2. J was trimmed by 2 bases and V by 6 bases; bases with no gene match: 10. CDR1 and CDR2 from the germline V gene are MDHEN and SYDVKM. This CDR3 spans 16 amino acids. CDR3 nucleotide sequence: TGTGCCAGCAGCCCCCCTTTAAGCGGGGGGGCCTACGAGCAGTACTTC. This encodes CASSPPLSGGAYEQYF.

This clonotype was recorded many times. The CDR3 DNA follows: TGTGCCAGCAGCGCGGACCCCAGCTCCTACAATGAGCAGTTCTTC. Encoded protein: CASSADPSSYNEQFF. The chain carries TRBV9 and TRBJ2-1; no clear D gene. V lost 3 bases to trimming and J lost 0 bases, with 10 bases between them. Germline V CDR1 and CDR2: SGDLS, YYNGEE. The CDR3 sequence is 15 residues long. Full variable domain (rest looked up from reference TRBV9 and TRBJ2-1): DSGVTQTPKHLITATGQRVTLRCSPRSGDLSVYWYQQSLDQGLQFLIQYYNGEERAKGNILERFSAQQFPDLHSELNLSSLELGDSALYFCASSADPSSYNEQFFGPGTRLTVL.

This clonotype showed up many times. The genes are TRBV20-1 and TRBJ1-1; 7 nucleotides match TRBD1. There are 13 residues in the CDR3. V gave up 2 bases and J gave up 8 bases; unmatched junction bases: 8. Germline assignment: CDR1 DFQATT and CDR2 SNEGSKA (reference sequence). The CDR3 here is CSARKTGLPEAFF. The CDR3 DNA is TGCAGTGCTAGAAAGACAGGGCTCCCCGAAGCTTTCTTT.